This T cell receptor beta chain stems from a study of blood T cell repertoires in COVID-19. Overall study: The United States, Italy and Spain were the sources of the acute and convalescent COVID-19 samples. The cDNA or gDNA used as material had been derived from T cells, B-cell-depleted T cells, or PBMCs.

Sequencing was performed with immunoSEQ multiplex PCR; in TCRdb, only in-frame clones are kept and a portion is missing. The sample yields 200,000 to 250,000 clones, approximately 87% seen once. The sample was peripheral blood. This receptor was identified in a man aged 55 to 70 with acute or convalescent COVID-19.

The CDR3 protein is CASSWNRGADTQYF. CDR3 DNA sequence: TGTGCCAGCAGTTGGAACAGGGGAGCAGATACGCAGTATTTT. The chain uses TRBV25-1 and TRBJ2-3, with TRBD1 identical over 7 bases. Germline CDR1 is MGHDK and CDR2 is SYGVNS. The CDR3 runs 14 residues. V trimming: 5 bases; J trimming: 4 bases; junction bases outside the gene matches: 6. The whole variable domain, remainder taken from reference TRBV25-1 and TRBJ2-3, is EADIYQTPRYLVIGTGKKITLECSQTMGHDKMYWYQQDPGMELHLIHYSYGVNSTEKGDLSSESTVSRIRTEHFPLTLESARPSHTSQYLCASSWNRGADTQYFGPGTRLTVL.